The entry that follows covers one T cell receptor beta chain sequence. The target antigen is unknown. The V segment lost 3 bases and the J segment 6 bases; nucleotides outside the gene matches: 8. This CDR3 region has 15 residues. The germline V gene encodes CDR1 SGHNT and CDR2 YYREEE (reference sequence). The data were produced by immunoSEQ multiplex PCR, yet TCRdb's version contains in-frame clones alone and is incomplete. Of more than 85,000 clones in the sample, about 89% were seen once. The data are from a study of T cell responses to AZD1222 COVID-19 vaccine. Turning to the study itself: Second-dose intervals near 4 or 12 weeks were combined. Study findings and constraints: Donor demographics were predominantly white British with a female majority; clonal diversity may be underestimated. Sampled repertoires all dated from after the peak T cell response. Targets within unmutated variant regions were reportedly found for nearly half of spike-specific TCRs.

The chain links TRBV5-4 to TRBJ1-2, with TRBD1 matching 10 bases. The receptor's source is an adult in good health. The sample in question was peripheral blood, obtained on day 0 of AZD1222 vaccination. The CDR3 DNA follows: TGTGCCAGCAGCTCCCCCGGACAGGGGGAGAATGGCTACACCTTC. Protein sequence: CASSSPGQGENGYTF.